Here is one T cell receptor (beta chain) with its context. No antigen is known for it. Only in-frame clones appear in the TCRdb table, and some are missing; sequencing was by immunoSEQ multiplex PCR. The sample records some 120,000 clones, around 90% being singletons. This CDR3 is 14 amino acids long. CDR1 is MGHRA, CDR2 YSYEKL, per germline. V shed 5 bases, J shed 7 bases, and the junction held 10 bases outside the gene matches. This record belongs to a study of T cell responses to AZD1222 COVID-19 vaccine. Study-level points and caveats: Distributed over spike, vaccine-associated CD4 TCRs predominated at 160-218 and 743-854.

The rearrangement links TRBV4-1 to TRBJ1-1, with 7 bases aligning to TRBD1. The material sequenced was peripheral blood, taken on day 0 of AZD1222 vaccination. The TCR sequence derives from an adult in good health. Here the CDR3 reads CASSDHRGLGEAFF. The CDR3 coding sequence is TGCGCCAGCAGCGACCACAGGGGCTTGGGTGAAGCTTTCTTT.